This T cell receptor (beta chain) came from a study of blood T cell repertoires in COVID-19. This CDR3 has 17 residues. CDR1 and CDR2 (germline): SGHDT, YYEEEE. Trimming cost V 3 bases and J 3 bases; bases outside gene matches: 14. In the authors' workflow: For nucleated cells, counts were estimated from reference gene primer amplification. Clones were read by immunoSEQ multiplex PCR, and TCRdb kept only the in-frame ones, dropping some. V and J calls and clone size follow that table, whereas D and trimming were derived from the DNA. The sample lists about 220,000 clones, approximately 82% occurring once.

This chain links TRBV5-6 with TRBJ1-1, with 7 bases identical to TRBD1. The sample taken for sequencing was peripheral blood. This TCR derives from a man in his forties or fifties with active or convalescent COVID-19. CDR3 residues: CASSSEGGAGWYTEAFF. The CDR3 DNA sequence: TGTGCCAGCAGCTCCGAAGGGGGCGCCGGGTGGTACACTGAAGCTTTCTTT.